This T cell receptor beta chain was found in a study of shared clonotypes between healthy human individuals. This clone has a count of ten or more. The antigen is not known. The sorted-subset replicate PCRs were given roughly 200 ng DNA, which is 30,000 to 35,000 T cell genomes. Per the original methods: Junction-only sequences produced by ImmunoSEQ had no quality scores, so filtering differed. Clones were read by immunoSEQ multiplex PCR, and TCRdb kept only the in-frame ones, dropping some. That table is the source of V, J and clone size, and D and trimming were worked out from the DNA. In the table there are about 1.1 million clones, roughly 80% of which are singletons. The CDR3 runs 13 residues. Trimming stripped 8 bases from V and 7 bases from J, with 15 bases between. CDR1 is GTSNPN, CDR2 SVGIG, per germline (reference sequence). Study-level findings and limits: Generally, naive subsets came out with larger estimated richness than memory subsets. Generation probabilities were higher for clonotypes shared across all four sorted-subset donors than for unshared ones.

V usage is TRBV30 and J usage is TRBJ1-6; D is perhaps TRBD1 (6 bases). The TCR was taken from a young man in good health. Some clones in this sample may be carry-over from other donors' samples. The sample comprised memory CD4+ T cells from PBMCs. Stated subset: CD45RA-negative fraction. The CDR3 here is CAGHRERNSPLHF. The CDR3 DNA sequence: TGTGCCGGACACAGGGAGAGGAATTCACCCCTCCACTTT.